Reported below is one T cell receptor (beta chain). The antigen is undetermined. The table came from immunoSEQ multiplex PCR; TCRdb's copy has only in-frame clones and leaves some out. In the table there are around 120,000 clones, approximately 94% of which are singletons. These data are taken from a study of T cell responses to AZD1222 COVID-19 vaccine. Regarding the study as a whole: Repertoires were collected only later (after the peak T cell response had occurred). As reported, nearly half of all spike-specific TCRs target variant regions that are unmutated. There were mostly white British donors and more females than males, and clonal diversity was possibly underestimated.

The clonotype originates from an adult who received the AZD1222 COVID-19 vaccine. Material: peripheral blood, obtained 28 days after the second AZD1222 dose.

This CDR3 is CASGDRGYNYGYTF. Here the CDR3 DNA reads TGTGCCAGCGGAGACAGGGGTTATAACTATGGCTACACCTTC. V and J are TRBV28 and TRBJ1-2, with 8 nucleotides matching TRBD1. V was clipped by 8 bases and J by 1 base; unmatched bases: 6. This CDR3 is built from 14 residues. Germline V lookup: CDR1 MDHEN, CDR2 SYDVKM.